This T cell receptor (beta chain) was found in a study of blood T cell repertoires in COVID-19. Across the study: Whether acute or convalescent, the COVID-19 samples came from the United States, Italy and Spain. In each case, the material was cDNA or gDNA derived from T cells, B-cell-depleted T cells, or PBMCs.

Per the authors' pipeline: Amplification from reference gene primers served as the basis for estimated nucleated cell counts. Repertoires were generated with immunoSEQ multiplex PCR, while TCRdb's copy carries only in-frame clones and drops some. That table supplies the V and J calls and clone size; D and trimming were determined from the DNA. The sample shows approximately 65,000 clones, 60% to 85% of them seen only once. The CDR3 sequence is 16 residues long. V shed 1 base, J shed 7 bases, and the junction held 7 bases outside the gene matches. CDR1 is LNHDA, CDR2 SQIVND, per germline (reference sequence).

The rearrangement uses TRBV19 and TRBJ1-6; 7 positions match TRBD1. Material: peripheral blood. The TCR comes from a human donor in a cohort sampled during active COVID-19. CDR3 sequence (DNA): TGTGCCAGTAGTATAGCGGCACAGGGGAAAAATTCACCCCTCCACTTT. The encoded protein is CASSIAAQGKNSPLHF. The full variable domain, completed using reference TRBV19 and TRBJ1-6, is DGGITQSPKYLFRKEGQNVTLSCEQNLNHDAMYWYRQDPGQGLRLIYYSQIVNDFQKGDIAEGYSVSREKKESFPLTVTSAQKNPTAFYLCASSIAAQGKNSPLHFGNGTRLTVT.